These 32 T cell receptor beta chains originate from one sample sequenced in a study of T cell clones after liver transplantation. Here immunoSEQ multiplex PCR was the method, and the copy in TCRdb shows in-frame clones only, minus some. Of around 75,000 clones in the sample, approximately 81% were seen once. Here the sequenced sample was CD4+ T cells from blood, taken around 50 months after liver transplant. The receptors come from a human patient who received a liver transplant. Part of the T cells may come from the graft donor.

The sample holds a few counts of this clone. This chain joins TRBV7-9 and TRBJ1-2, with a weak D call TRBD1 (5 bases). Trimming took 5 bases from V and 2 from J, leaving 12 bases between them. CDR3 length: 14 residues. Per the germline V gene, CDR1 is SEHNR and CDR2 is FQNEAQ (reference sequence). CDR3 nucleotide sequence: TGTGCCAGCAGCCTACAGGACCCCAACTATGGCTACACCTTC. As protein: CASSLQDPNYGYTF.

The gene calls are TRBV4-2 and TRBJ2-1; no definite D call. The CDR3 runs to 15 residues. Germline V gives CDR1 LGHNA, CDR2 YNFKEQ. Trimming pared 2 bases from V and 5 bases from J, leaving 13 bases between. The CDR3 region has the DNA TGTGCCAGCAGCCAATCTACGGGTTTCGACAATGAGCAGTTCTTC. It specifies CASSQSTGFDNEQFF.

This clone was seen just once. CDR3 sequence reads: CASGQGPNNYGYTF. The CDR3, as DNA: TGTGCCAGCGGACAGGGGCCGAATAACTATGGCTACACCTTC. The rearrangement uses TRBV6-1 and TRBJ1-2; 9 bases align to TRBD1. CDR1 MNHNS and CDR2 SASEGT come from the germline V gene. The CDR3 has 14 amino acids. With V trimmed by 8 bases and J by 1 base, 5 bases remained unmatched.

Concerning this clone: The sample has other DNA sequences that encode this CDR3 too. CDR3 residues: CASSPLAGVSYEQYF. CDR3 DNA sequence: TGTGCCAGCAGTCCCCTAGCGGGGGTCTCCTACGAGCAGTACTTC. This chain joins TRBV6-5 and TRBJ2-7, with 10 bases lining up with TRBD2. Germline V gene data show CDR1 as MNHEY and CDR2 as SVGAGI. The ends lost 5 bases at V and 0 bases at J; junction bases unmatched: 4. The CDR3 is made up of 15 amino acids.

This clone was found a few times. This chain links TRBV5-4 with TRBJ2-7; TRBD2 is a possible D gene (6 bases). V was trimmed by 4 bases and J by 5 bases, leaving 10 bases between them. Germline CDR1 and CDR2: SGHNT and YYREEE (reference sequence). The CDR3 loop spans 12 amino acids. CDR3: CASSRESNEQYF. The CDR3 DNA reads TGTGCCAGCAGCCGGGAGAGCAACGAGCAGTACTTC.

The CDR3 bases are TGTGCCAGCAGTGAAGCGGGGACGACCTACGAGCAGTACTTC. Amino acids: CASSEAGTTYEQYF. The V call is TRBV25-1, the J call TRBJ2-7, with D perhaps matching TRBD2 (6 bases). V dropped 2 bases and J dropped 2 bases, with 10 bases sitting between them. This CDR3 has 14 residues. CDR1 is MGHDK and CDR2 is SYGVNS in the germline V gene.

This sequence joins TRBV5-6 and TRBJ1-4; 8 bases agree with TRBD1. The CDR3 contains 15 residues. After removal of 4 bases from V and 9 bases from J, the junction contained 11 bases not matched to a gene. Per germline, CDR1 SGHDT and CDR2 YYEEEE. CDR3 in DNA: TGTGCCAGCAGCGGCAGGGGGCTAACGGGGAAAAAACTGTTTTTT. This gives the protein CASSGRGLTGKKLFF.

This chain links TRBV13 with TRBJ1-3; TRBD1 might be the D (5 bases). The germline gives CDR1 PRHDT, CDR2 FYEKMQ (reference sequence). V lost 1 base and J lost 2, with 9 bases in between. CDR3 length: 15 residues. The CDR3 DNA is TGTGCCAGCAGCTTAGAAGGGGTAGCTGGAAACACCATATATTTT. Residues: CASSLEGVAGNTIYF.

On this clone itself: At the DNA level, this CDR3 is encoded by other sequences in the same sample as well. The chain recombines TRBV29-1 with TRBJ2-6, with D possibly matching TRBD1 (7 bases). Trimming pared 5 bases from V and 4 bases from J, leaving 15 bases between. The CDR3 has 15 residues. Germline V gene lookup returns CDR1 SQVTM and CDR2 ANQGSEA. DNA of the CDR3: TGCAGCGTTTACGAGGGGGCGGGGGGGGCCAACGTCCTGACTTTC. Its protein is CSVYEGAGGANVLTF. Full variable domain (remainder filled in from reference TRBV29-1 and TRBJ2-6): SAVISQKPSRDICQRGTSLTIQCQVDSQVTMMFWYRQQPGQSLTLIATANQGSEATYESGFVIDKFPISRPNLTFSTLTVSNMSPEDSSIYLCSVYEGAGGANVLTFGAGSRLTVL.

CDR3 DNA: TGTGCCTGGGGGACTTCCAACTATGGCTACACCTTC. Protein product: CAWGTSNYGYTF. The chain carries TRBV30 and TRBJ1-2; possibly TRBD1 for D (5 bases). Trimming removed 5 bases from V and 2 bases from J, with 9 bases in between. The CDR3 covers 12 residues. Germline V gene sequence: CDR1 GTSNPN, CDR2 SVGIG (reference sequence).

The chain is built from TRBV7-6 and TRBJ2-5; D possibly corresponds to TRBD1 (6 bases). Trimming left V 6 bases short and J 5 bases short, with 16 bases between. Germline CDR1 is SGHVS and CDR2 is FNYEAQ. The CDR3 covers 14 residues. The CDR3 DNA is TGTGCCAGCAGAAAACAGTACAGGGAGGAGACCCAGTACTTC. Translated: CASRKQYREETQYF.

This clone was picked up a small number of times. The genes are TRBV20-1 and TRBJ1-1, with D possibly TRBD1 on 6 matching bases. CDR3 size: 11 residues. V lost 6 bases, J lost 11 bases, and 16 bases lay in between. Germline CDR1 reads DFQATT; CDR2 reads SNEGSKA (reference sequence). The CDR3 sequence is CSARGGRGAFF. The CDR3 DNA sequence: TGCAGTGCCAGGGGTGGGAGAGGCGCTTTCTTT.

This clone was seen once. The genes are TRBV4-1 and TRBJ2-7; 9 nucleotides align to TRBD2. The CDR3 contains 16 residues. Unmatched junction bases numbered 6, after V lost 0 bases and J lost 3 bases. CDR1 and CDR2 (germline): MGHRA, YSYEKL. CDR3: CASSQESLAGNYEQYF. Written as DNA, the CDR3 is TGCGCCAGCAGCCAAGAATCCCTAGCGGGGAACTACGAGCAGTACTTC.

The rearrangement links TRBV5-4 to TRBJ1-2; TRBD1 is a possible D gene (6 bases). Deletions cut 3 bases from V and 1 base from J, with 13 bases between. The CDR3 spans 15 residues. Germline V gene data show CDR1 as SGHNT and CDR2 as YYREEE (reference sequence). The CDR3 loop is CASSSGTTNNYGYTF. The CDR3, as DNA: TGTGCCAGCAGCTCCGGGACAACCAATAACTATGGCTACACCTTC.

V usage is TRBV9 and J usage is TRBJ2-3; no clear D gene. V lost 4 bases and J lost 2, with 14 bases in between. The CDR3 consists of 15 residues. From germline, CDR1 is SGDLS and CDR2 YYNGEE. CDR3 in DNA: TGTGCCAGCAGCTTCACCCCGGAAGACACAGATACGCAGTATTTT. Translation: CASSFTPEDTDTQYF.

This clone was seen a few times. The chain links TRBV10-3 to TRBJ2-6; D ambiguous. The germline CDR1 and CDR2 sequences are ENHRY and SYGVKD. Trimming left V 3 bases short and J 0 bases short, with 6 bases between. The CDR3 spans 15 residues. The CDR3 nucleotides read TGTGCCATCAGTGAAAGGGTCTCTGGGGCCAACGTCCTGACTTTC. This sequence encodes CAISERVSGANVLTF.

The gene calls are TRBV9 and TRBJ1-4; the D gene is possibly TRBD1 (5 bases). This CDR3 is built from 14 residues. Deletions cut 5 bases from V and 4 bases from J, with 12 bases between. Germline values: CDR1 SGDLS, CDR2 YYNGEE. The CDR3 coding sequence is TGTGCCAGCAGTTCGGGGGTTATTAATGAAAAACTGTTTTTT. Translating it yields CASSSGVINEKLFF.

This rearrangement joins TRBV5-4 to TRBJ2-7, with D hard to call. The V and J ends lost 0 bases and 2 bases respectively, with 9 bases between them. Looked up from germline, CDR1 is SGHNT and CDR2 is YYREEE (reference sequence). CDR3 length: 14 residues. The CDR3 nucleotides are TGTGCCAGCAGCTTGGGTGTGCCGCCCTACGAGCAGTACTTC. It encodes CASSLGVPPYEQYF. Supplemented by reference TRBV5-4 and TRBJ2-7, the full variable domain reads ETGVTQSPTHLIKTRGQQVTLRCSSQSGHNTVSWYQQALGQGPQFIFQYYREEENGRGNFPPRFSGLQFPNYSSELNVNALELDDSALYLCASSLGVPPYEQYFGPGTRLTVT.

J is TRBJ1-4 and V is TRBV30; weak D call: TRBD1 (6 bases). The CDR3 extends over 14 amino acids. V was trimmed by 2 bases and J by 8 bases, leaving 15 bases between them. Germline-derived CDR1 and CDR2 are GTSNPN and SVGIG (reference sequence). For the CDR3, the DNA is TGTGCCTGGAGTACGACAGGAGGAGGCGAAAAACTGTTTTTT. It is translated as CAWSTTGGGEKLFF.

The DNA of the CDR3 is TGTGCCAGCTCACTGCTCGTACAGGGGGCAGACTATGGCTACACCTTC. Its translation: CASSLLVQGADYGYTF. The rearrangement uses TRBV18 and TRBJ1-2; 9 nucleotides match TRBD1. CDR1 is KGHSH and CDR2 is LQKENI in the germline V gene. With 4 bases clipped from V and 3 bases from J, the junction kept 9 bases outside the gene matches. The CDR3 totals 16 residues.

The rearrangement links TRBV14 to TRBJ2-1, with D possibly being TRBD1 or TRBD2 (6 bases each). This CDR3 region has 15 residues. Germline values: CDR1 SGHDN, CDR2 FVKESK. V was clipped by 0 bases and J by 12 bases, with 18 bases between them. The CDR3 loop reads CASSQDGGLLEGQFF. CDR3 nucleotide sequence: TGTGCCAGCAGCCAAGACGGGGGCCTCCTCGAGGGGCAGTTCTTC.

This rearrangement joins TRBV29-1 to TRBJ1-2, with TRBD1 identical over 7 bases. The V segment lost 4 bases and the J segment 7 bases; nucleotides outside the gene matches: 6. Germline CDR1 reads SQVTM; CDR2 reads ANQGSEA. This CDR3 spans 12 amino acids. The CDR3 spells CSVVRAGGGYTF. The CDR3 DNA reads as TGCAGCGTTGTTAGGGCAGGGGGTGGCTACACCTTC.

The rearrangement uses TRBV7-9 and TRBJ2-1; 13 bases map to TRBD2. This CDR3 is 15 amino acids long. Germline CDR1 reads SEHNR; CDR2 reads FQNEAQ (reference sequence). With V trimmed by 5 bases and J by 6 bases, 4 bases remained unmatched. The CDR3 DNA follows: TGTGCCAGCAGCAGAACTAGCGGGGGGGCCAATGAGCAGTTCTTC. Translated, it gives CASSRTSGGANEQFF.

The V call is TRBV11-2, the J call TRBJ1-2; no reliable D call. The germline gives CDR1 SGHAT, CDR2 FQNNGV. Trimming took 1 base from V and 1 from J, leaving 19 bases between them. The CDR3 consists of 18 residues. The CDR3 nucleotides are TGTGCCAGCAGCTTAGCAGAGACAACTTTAGCCTTTAACTATGGCTACACCTTC. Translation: CASSLAETTLAFNYGYTF.

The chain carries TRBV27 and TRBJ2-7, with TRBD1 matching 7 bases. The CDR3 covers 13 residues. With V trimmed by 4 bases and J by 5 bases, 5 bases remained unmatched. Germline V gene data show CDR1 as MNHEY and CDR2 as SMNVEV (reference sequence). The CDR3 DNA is TGTGCCAGCAGTTGGCAGGACAGGCACGAGCAGTACTTC. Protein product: CASSWQDRHEQYF.

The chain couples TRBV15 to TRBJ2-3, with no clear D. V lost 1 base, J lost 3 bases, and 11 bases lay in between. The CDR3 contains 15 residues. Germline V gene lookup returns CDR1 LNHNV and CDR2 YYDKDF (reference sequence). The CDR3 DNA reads TGTGCCACCAGCAGAGGGGGTGGGGAAACAGATACGCAGTATTTT. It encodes CATSRGGGETDTQYF.

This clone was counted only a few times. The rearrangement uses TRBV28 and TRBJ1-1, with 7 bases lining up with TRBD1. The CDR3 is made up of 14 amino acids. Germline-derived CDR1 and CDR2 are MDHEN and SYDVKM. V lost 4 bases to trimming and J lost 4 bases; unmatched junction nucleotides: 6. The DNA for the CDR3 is TGTGCCAGCAGTTCGCCGGGACAGCGCACTGAAGCTTTCTTT. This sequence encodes CASSSPGQRTEAFF.

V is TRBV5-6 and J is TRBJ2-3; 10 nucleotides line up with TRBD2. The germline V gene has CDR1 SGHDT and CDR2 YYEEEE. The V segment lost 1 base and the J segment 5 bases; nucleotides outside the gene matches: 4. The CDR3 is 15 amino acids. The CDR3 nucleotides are TGTGCCAGCAGCTTGAGACTAGCGGGCGGAGATACGCAGTATTTT. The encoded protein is CASSLRLAGGDTQYF.

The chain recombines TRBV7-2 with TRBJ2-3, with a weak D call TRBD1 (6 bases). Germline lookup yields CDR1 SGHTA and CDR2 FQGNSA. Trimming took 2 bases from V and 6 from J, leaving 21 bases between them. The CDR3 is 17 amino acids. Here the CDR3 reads CASSLSSPGEWWDTQYF. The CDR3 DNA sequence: TGTGCCAGCAGCTTATCCTCCCCAGGGGAATGGTGGGATACGCAGTATTTT.

The CDR3 nucleotides are TGTGCCAGCAGGGATATGACAGGGGGTTTTCAGCCCCAGCATTTT. Protein sequence: CASRDMTGGFQPQHF. This chain links TRBV27 with TRBJ1-5, with 9 bases matching TRBD1. The junction had 9 bases not matched to a gene; V was cut back by 6 bases and J by 6 bases. The CDR3 is made up of 15 amino acids. Germline V CDR1 and CDR2: MNHEY, SMNVEV (reference sequence).

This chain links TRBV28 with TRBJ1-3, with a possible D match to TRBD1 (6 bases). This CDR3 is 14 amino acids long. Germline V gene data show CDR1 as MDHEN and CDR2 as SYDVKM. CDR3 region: CAARGRPSGNTIYF. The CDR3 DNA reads TGTGCGGCGAGGGGGAGGCCCTCTGGAAACACCATATATTTT.

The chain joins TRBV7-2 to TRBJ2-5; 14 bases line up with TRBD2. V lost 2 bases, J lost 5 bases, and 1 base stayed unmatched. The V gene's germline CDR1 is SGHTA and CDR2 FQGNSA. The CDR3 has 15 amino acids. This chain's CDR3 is CASSLRLAGGETQYF. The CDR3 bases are TGTGCCAGCAGCTTACGACTAGCGGGGGGGGAGACCCAGTACTTC.